The 19 T cell receptor beta chains given below trace back to one sample, sequenced in a study of T cell clusters in autoimmune cytopenias. TRB was amplified by touch-down multiplex PCR, primer pools A and B combined. TCRdb reprocessed the multiplex PCR reads, with one entry per CDR3 protein and no DNA. The sample table sets out 4,500 to 6,500 distinct CDR3 sequences. TRB amplification used 200 to 250 ng of peripheral blood genomic DNA. This same sample was also taken into another study, of T cell repertoires in aging, cancer and after chemotherapy.

The specimen sequenced was peripheral blood. The source of these receptors is a human donor in good health.

CDR3 region: CASSLESAGGYGYTF. The chain has TRBV5-1 and TRBJ1-2. Germline values: CDR1 SGHRS, CDR2 YFSETQ. The CDR3 covers 15 residues.

The chain uses TRBV20-1 and TRBJ1-1. This CDR3 has 14 residues. Germline loops: CDR1 DFQATT, CDR2 SNEGSKA (reference sequence). CDR3 sequence reads: CSACCGRASTEAFF.

The chain combines TRBV20-1 with TRBJ2-1; the D call of TRBD1 rests on TCRdb alone, since no DNA is present to check it. From germline, CDR1 is DFQATT and CDR2 SNEGSKA (reference sequence). The CDR3 has 15 amino acids. The CDR3 reads CSARWQGWGGNEQFF.

According to its frequency, this clonotype is medium-sized (0.01 to 0.1%). The chain has TRBV6-6 and TRBJ2-1; TCRdb designates TRBD2, a call that cannot be tested without DNA. Germline V gives CDR1 MNHNY, CDR2 SVGAGI (reference sequence). This CDR3 has 16 amino acids. The CDR3 is CASSYKSGGPYNEQFF.

This clonotype counts as medium-sized by frequency. The chain carries TRBV6-5 and TRBJ2-3; TCRdb designates TRBD1, a call that cannot be tested without DNA. Germline loops: CDR1 MNHEY, CDR2 SVGAGI. This CDR3 comprises 14 residues. The chain's CDR3 is CASAPGPEADTQYF.

The chain uses TRBV28 and TRBJ1-6; no DNA is available, so the TRBD1 call from TCRdb remains unchecked. The length of the CDR3 is 15 residues. CDR1 is MDHEN and CDR2 is SYDVKM in the germline V gene. CDR3 region: CASSPWDSPDSPLHF.

The V and J genes are TRBV10-3 and TRBJ1-5; TCRdb reports TRBD1, a call that lacks DNA to check it against. Germline V gives CDR1 ENHRY, CDR2 SYGVKD. There are 13 residues in the CDR3. CDR3: CAITGQGNQPQHF.

The V and J genes are TRBV27 and TRBJ2-7. Germline CDR1 reads MNHEY; CDR2 reads SMNVEV (reference sequence). The CDR3 contains 15 residues. The chain's CDR3 is CASSGFERPSYEQYF.

CDR3 region: CASSLGGSEQYF. The chain recombines TRBV5-6 with TRBJ2-7. Per germline, CDR1 SGHDT and CDR2 YYEEEE. CDR3 length equals 12 residues. Supplemented by reference TRBV5-6 and TRBJ2-7, the full variable domain reads DAGVTQSPTHLIKTRGQQVTLRCSPKSGHDTVSWYQQALGQGPQFIFQYYEEEERQRGNFPDRFSGHQFPNYSSELNVNALLLGDSALYLCASSLGGSEQYFGPGTRLTVT.

The V call is TRBV6-1, the J call TRBJ2-7; absent DNA, TCRdb's TRBD1 call cannot be checked. The germline gives CDR1 MNHNS, CDR2 SASEGT. The CDR3 has 15 amino acids. The CDR3 sequence is CASSGRQGASLEQYF.

This clonotype is labeled medium-sized (0.01 to 0.1%) based on frequency. CDR3 sequence reads: CASSGAGFASYNEQFF. The chain recombines TRBV18 with TRBJ2-1; TCRdb outputs TRBD1, but without DNA this stays unchecked. The CDR3 is made up of 16 amino acids. CDR1 KGHSH and CDR2 LQKENI come from the germline V gene.

J is TRBJ2-4 and V is TRBV11-2. Germline assignment: CDR1 SGHAT and CDR2 FQNNGV. CDR3 length equals 12 residues. CDR3 region: CASSLGKHIQYF.

The chain combines TRBV19 with TRBJ2-7; as DNA is missing, the TRBD1 call by TCRdb cannot be tested. The CDR3 covers 15 residues. The V gene's germline CDR1 is LNHDA and CDR2 SQIVND (reference sequence). The CDR3: CASSMTGTGRYEQYF.

The gene calls are TRBV20-1 and TRBJ2-7; TCRdb's D call of TRBD2 is untestable without DNA. The CDR3 totals 17 residues. Germline V gene lookup returns CDR1 DFQATT and CDR2 SNEGSKA (reference sequence). CDR3 amino acids: CSANRPSGGPLREEQYF.

J is TRBJ2-7 and V is TRBV30. Germline CDR1 and CDR2: GTSNPN and SVGIG (reference sequence). There are 11 residues in the CDR3. The CDR3 spells CAWGPSYEQYF.

Frequency places this clonotype as medium-sized. The chain couples TRBV6-5 to TRBJ2-7; TCRdb designates TRBD2, a call that cannot be tested without DNA. The CDR3 is made up of 16 amino acids. In germline, CDR1 is MNHEY, CDR2 SVGAGI. The CDR3 sequence: CASSLGGGLAVYEQYF.

This clonotype is labeled medium-sized (0.01 to 0.1%) based on frequency. The chain carries TRBV6-5 and TRBJ2-1; TCRdb selects TRBD1, and the lack of DNA leaves this call unchecked. The CDR3 has 15 amino acids. The germline V gene has CDR1 MNHEY and CDR2 SVGAGI. This CDR3 is CASSYRAGGTDEQFF.

The chain links TRBV20-1 to TRBJ1-6; checking the TCRdb D call of TRBD1 is not possible without DNA. This CDR3 region has 17 residues. CDR1 DFQATT and CDR2 SNEGSKA come from the germline V gene (reference sequence). CDR3 region: CSARDFDRGRDNSPLHF.

V is TRBV5-4 and J is TRBJ1-6; as DNA is missing, the TRBD1 call by TCRdb cannot be tested. Germline assignment: CDR1 SGHNT and CDR2 YYREEE (reference sequence). The CDR3 length is 16 residues. The CDR3 spells CASSLVRGATDSPLHF.